The 27 T cell receptor beta chains below come from one sample, sequenced in a study of control samples from healthy donors and cancer patients. The method was immunoSEQ multiplex PCR; TCRdb's version includes in-frame clones alone and lacks a portion of them. The data contain around 70,000 clones, 85% to 95% of them singletons. Sequenced sample: blood. These receptors originate from a woman in her twenties or thirties in good health.

The CDR3 DNA sequence: TGTGCCAGCAGCCAACCAACAGGGTCCAACTATGGCTACACCTTC. As protein: CASSQPTGSNYGYTF. The gene calls are TRBV3-1 (or the pseudogene TRBV3-2) and TRBJ1-2; D might be TRBD1 (6 bases). The ends were cut back, 2 bases at V and 2 bases at J, with 12 bases in the middle. CDR1 and CDR2 from the germline V gene are LGHDT and YNNKEL (reference sequence). This CDR3 spans 15 amino acids.

The rearrangement links TRBV10-1 to TRBJ2-3, with D tentatively TRBD1 or TRBD2 (5 bases each). The CDR3 has 15 residues. Germline lookup yields CDR1 WNHNN and CDR2 SYGVQD (reference sequence). V was pared by 3 bases and J by 10 bases, with 20 bases between. DNA for the CDR3: TGCGCCAGCAGTGACATCGGGGCCACTTCGAAGGCGCAGTATTTT. It yields the protein CASSDIGATSKAQYF.

To note about this clone: The sample has other DNA sequences that encode this CDR3 too. This chain connects TRBV19 to TRBJ2-5, with TRBD1 as a possible D gene (5 bases). This CDR3 is 15 amino acids long. V dropped 4 bases and J dropped 5 bases, with 17 bases sitting between them. Germline loops: CDR1 LNHDA, CDR2 SQIVND (reference sequence). CDR3 sequence: CASSNLGPPGETQYF. The CDR3 DNA follows: TGTGCCAGTAGTAATCTGGGGCCCCCCGGGGAGACCCAGTACTTC.

The chain has TRBV9 and TRBJ1-4; unclear D gene. CDR1 is SGDLS and CDR2 is YYNGEE in the germline V gene. The CDR3 is 15 residues long. V lost 1 base to trimming and J lost 3 bases, with 10 bases between them. CDR3 in DNA: TGTGCCAGCAGCGTAAGAGGCGGCTCTAATGAAAAACTGTTTTTT. Translating it yields CASSVRGGSNEKLFF.

The chain carries TRBV6-5 and TRBJ1-1; 7 nucleotides line up with TRBD1. V was clipped by 7 bases and J by 6 bases; unmatched bases: 8. Per the germline V gene, CDR1 is MNHEY and CDR2 is SVGAGI. The CDR3 sequence is 13 residues long. The CDR3 loop is CASMPHTGAEAFF. The DNA of the CDR3 is TGTGCCAGCATGCCCCACACAGGGGCTGAAGCTTTCTTT.

V gene TRBV4-1 combines with J gene TRBJ2-1; tentative D call: TRBD1 (5 bases). The V gene lost 4 bases and the J gene lost 4 bases, with 20 bases spanning the gap. The CDR3 runs to 17 residues. Germline V lookup: CDR1 MGHRA, CDR2 YSYEKL. Here the CDR3 reads CASSPQQDIGTYNEQFF. The CDR3 region has the DNA TGCGCCAGCAGCCCACAACAGGACATAGGAACGTACAATGAGCAGTTCTTC.

The chain joins TRBV5-1 to TRBJ2-3; 8 bases are shared with TRBD1. CDR1 and CDR2 (germline): SGHRS, YFSETQ. V was pared by 1 base and J by 5 bases, with 6 bases of the junction left unmatched. The CDR3 has 15 amino acids. This CDR3 reads CASSLTGGREDTQYF. The CDR3 DNA is TGCGCCAGCAGCTTGACAGGGGGGCGAGAAGATACGCAGTATTTT.

This chain uses TRBV6-5 with TRBJ2-3, with a weak D call TRBD1 (5 bases). Per germline, CDR1 MNHEY and CDR2 SVGAGI. The CDR3 totals 13 residues. V gave up 8 bases and J gave up 3 bases, with 12 bases separating them. The CDR3 is CASQWAGTDTQYF. The CDR3 coding sequence is TGTGCCAGCCAATGGGCAGGGACAGATACGCAGTATTTT.

This clone has a single count. The genes are TRBV7-3 and TRBJ2-3; TRBD2 matches at 9 bases. V lost 5 bases to trimming and J lost 0 bases; unmatched junction nucleotides: 3. The CDR3 covers 15 residues. Germline CDR1 and CDR2: SGHTA and FQGTGA. The CDR3 DNA follows: TGTGCCAGCAGCAACCTAGCGGGGAGCACAGATACGCAGTATTTT. It is translated as CASSNLAGSTDTQYF.

The chain employs TRBV5-1 and TRBJ2-3; weak D call: TRBD1 (6 bases). Germline V gene data show CDR1 as SGHRS and CDR2 as YFSETQ. This CDR3 is built from 13 residues. V was clipped by 5 bases and J by 2 bases, with 9 bases between them. CDR3 in DNA: TGCGCCAGCAGTGAGGGGGTCACAGATACGCAGTATTTT. Protein sequence: CASSEGVTDTQYF.

CDR3 sequence (DNA): TGTGCCAGCAGCCAAATGGACAGGGGAGGAGGCTACACCTTC. It is translated as CASSQMDRGGGYTF. This sequence joins TRBV3-1 (or the pseudogene TRBV3-2) and TRBJ1-2, with 9 bases identical to TRBD1. The ends lost 2 bases at V and 8 bases at J; junction bases unmatched: 6. Germline CDR1 and CDR2: LGHDT and YNNKEL (reference sequence). The length of the CDR3 is 14 residues.

The rearrangement joins TRBV23-1 to TRBJ1-2; no clear D gene. TRBV23-1 is an ORF, and what it does is uncertain. The CDR3 has 15 residues. Deletions cut 4 bases from V and 2 bases from J, with 14 bases between. The CDR3 region has the DNA TGCGCCAGCAGTCGGGCAAAACAGCGGAACTATGGCTACACCTTC. Translating gives CASSRAKQRNYGYTF.

The chain joins TRBV27 to TRBJ2-3; D is unclear. V lost 0 bases to trimming and J lost 4 bases, with 11 bases between them. Germline V CDR1 and CDR2: MNHEY, SMNVEV (reference sequence). The CDR3 consists of 15 residues. The CDR3 reads CASSLSRTSPDTQYF. In nucleotides, the CDR3 is TGTGCCAGCAGTTTATCGAGAACCTCCCCAGATACGCAGTATTTT.

The V gene is TRBV5-1, the J gene TRBJ2-1, with TRBD2 matching over 7 bases. Germline CDR1 is SGHRS and CDR2 is YFSETQ. The J segment lost 4 bases and the V segment lost 0 bases, leaving 7 bases of the junction unmatched. This CDR3 is 16 amino acids long. The CDR3 is CASSLAPGLTYNEQFF. CDR3 sequence (DNA): TGCGCCAGCAGCTTGGCGCCGGGACTAACATACAATGAGCAGTTCTTC.

The sample holds a few counts of this clone. V gene TRBV4-1 combines with J gene TRBJ2-7; D may be TRBD1 (6 bases). Germline CDR1 MGHRA, CDR2 YSYEKL. V was pared by 4 bases and J by 1 base, with 11 bases between. CDR3 length: 14 residues. CDR3 in amino acids: CASSPTTGSYEQYV. CDR3 bases: TGCGCCAGCAGCCCGACAACAGGGTCCTACGAGCAGTACGTC.

This clone was observed a single time. The genes are TRBV18 and TRBJ1-1; D remains ambiguous. The CDR3 length is 14 residues. Trimming left V 2 bases short and J 1 base short, with 8 bases between. The V gene's germline CDR1 is KGHSH and CDR2 LQKENI. The CDR3 loop reads CASSPVTRNTEAFF. Written as DNA, the CDR3 is TGTGCCAGCTCACCAGTGACCCGGAACACTGAAGCTTTCTTT.

This clone appeared once. V is TRBV11-2 and J is TRBJ1-1; D uncertain. The ends were cut back, 1 base at V and 0 bases at J, with 6 bases in the middle. This CDR3 comprises 14 residues. CDR1 and CDR2 from the germline V gene are SGHAT and FQNNGV. The CDR3 loop reads CASSLGRVNTEAFF. CDR3 in DNA: TGTGCCAGCAGCTTAGGGAGGGTGAACACTGAAGCTTTCTTT.

In DNA form, the CDR3 reads TGTGCCAGCAGCTTAGGGGTCGGCGGGGGGAACACCATATATTTT. Its translation is CASSLGVGGGNTIYF. The chain has TRBV7-2 and TRBJ1-3, with D possibly matching TRBD1 (5 bases). The CDR3 consists of 15 residues. V lost 1 base and J lost 7, with 14 bases in between. Per germline, CDR1 SGHTA and CDR2 FQGNSA.

The chain employs TRBV7-6 and TRBJ2-3, with a possible D match to TRBD2 (6 bases). Germline-derived CDR1 and CDR2 are SGHVS and FNYEAQ. V was pared by 5 bases and J by 2 bases, with 14 bases between. The CDR3 has 15 amino acids. The CDR3 sequence: CASSLTSSHTDTQYF. For the CDR3, the DNA is TGTGCCAGCAGCCTCACTAGCTCACACACAGATACGCAGTATTTT.

In this sample, this clone turned up a few times. The V gene is TRBV7-3, the J gene TRBJ1-1; D call uncertain. The CDR3 covers 13 residues. Germline CDR1 and CDR2: SGHTA and FQGTGA. V shed 3 bases and J shed 1 base, with 6 bases lying between them. The chain's CDR3 is CASSFQRNTEAFF. For the CDR3, the DNA is TGTGCCAGCAGCTTCCAGCGGAACACTGAAGCTTTCTTT.

This chain joins TRBV4-1 and TRBJ1-2, with D unclear. Germline CDR1 is MGHRA and CDR2 is YSYEKL. Trimming pared 1 base from V and 4 bases from J, leaving 19 bases between. The CDR3 loop spans 17 amino acids. The CDR3 spells CASSQGGEASATYGYTF. CDR3 DNA sequence: TGCGCCAGCAGCCAAGGCGGGGAGGCGTCAGCGACCTATGGCTACACCTTC.

This chain joins TRBV6-4 and TRBJ2-1; D unclear. V was shortened by 8 bases and J by 0 bases, with 11 bases between the two germline ends. The germline CDR1 and CDR2 sequences are MRHNA and SNTAGT. The CDR3 extends over 14 amino acids. The CDR3 sequence: CASPRPSSYNEQFF. The CDR3 bases are TGTGCCAGCCCTCGGCCCAGCTCCTACAATGAGCAGTTCTTC.

The J gene is TRBJ2-3, the V gene TRBV5-4; D might be TRBD1 or TRBD2, each matching 5 bases. V was clipped by 2 bases and J by 6 bases, with 16 bases between them. Germline lookup yields CDR1 SGHNT and CDR2 YYREEE (reference sequence). CDR3 size: 15 residues. CDR3 loop: CASSFLGEQVDTQYF. The CDR3, as DNA: TGTGCCAGCAGCTTCCTGGGGGAGCAGGTGGATACGCAGTATTTT.

The J gene is TRBJ1-3, the V gene TRBV13; D remains ambiguous. V was cut by 4 bases and J by 0 bases, with 16 bases left in between. This CDR3 is 17 amino acids long. CDR1 PRHDT and CDR2 FYEKMQ come from the germline V gene (reference sequence). In DNA form, the CDR3 reads TGTGCCAGCAGCTCAATGGCCCGGCAGTCCTCTGGAAACACCATATATTTT. It encodes CASSSMARQSSGNTIYF.

This clone was seen only once. J is TRBJ1-4 and V is TRBV19; 12 positions agree with TRBD1. After removal of 5 bases from V and 2 bases from J, the junction contained 6 bases not matched to a gene. This CDR3 has 17 amino acids. CDR1 and CDR2 (germline): LNHDA, SQIVND (reference sequence). CDR3 DNA sequence: TGTGCCAGTAGTTTGGGACAGGGGGCGATGACTAATGAAAAACTGTTTTTT. This translates into CASSLGQGAMTNEKLFF.

The chain couples TRBV6-5 to TRBJ2-3, with 9 bases lining up with TRBD1. Germline CDR1 MNHEY, CDR2 SVGAGI. The CDR3 extends over 14 amino acids. V was clipped by 7 bases and J by 5 bases; unmatched bases: 7. The CDR3 is CASMDRGIEDTQYF. CDR3 bases: TGTGCCAGCATGGACAGGGGCATAGAAGATACGCAGTATTTT.

The V and J genes are TRBV7-9 and TRBJ1-2, with 8 positions matching TRBD1. Germline CDR1 and CDR2: SEHNR and FQNEAQ (reference sequence). The trim removed 7 bases at V and 6 bases at J, leaving 10 bases unmatched. The CDR3 extends over 14 amino acids. DNA for the CDR3: TGTGCCAGCAACGACCAGGGGGCAGGGGATGGCTACACCTTC. This gives the protein CASNDQGAGDGYTF.